The 2 T cell receptor beta chains in this list originate from one sample, sequenced in a study of shared clonotypes between healthy human individuals. Libraries were prepared by immunoSEQ multiplex PCR; TCRdb keeps only in-frame clonotypes and omits some of them. The profile shows millions of clones, roughly 95% of them singletons. The sample was naive CD4+ T cells sorted from blood. As for subset: CD45RA+ positively selected. All receptors derive from a man aged 18 to 30 in good health.

This sequence joins TRBV15 and TRBJ2-1; D possibly uses TRBD1 or TRBD2 (5 bases each). The CDR3 has 17 residues. V was clipped by 4 bases and J by 7 bases, with 23 bases between them. Germline V CDR1 and CDR2: LNHNV, YYDKDF (reference sequence). CDR3 residues: CATSTLDSRGARNEQFF. In DNA, the CDR3 is TGTGCCACCAGCACCCTGGACTCTAGGGGCGCTAGGAATGAGCAGTTCTTC.

V is TRBV2 and J is TRBJ2-2; 10 positions match TRBD2. The germline V gene has CDR1 SNHLY and CDR2 FYNNEI. J lost 6 bases, V lost 8 bases, and 9 bases had no gene match. CDR3 length equals 15 residues. CDR3 in amino acids: CASLAGAPGAGELFF. The CDR3 DNA follows: TGTGCCAGCCTAGCGGGAGCCCCCGGAGCCGGGGAGCTGTTTTTT. Full variable domain (rest looked up from reference TRBV2 and TRBJ2-2): EPEVTQTPSHQVTQMGQEVILRCVPISNHLYFYWYRQILGQKVEFLVSFYNNEISEKSEIFDDQFSVERPDGSNFTLKIRSTKLEDSAMYFCASLAGAPGAGELFFGEGSRLTVL.